This T cell receptor (beta chain) stems from a study of blood T cells in healthy people across ages. The V and J ends lost 2 bases and 5 bases respectively, with 11 bases between them. In germline, CDR1 is KGHDR, CDR2 SFDVKD. CDR3 length: 14 residues. A second PCR, run for about 6 to 11 cycles, used a sample-barcoded 5' primer plus a J-beta primer mix. TCRdb re-derived calls from the 5' RACE reads in MiXCR, one entry per CDR3 protein. The table includes approximately 770,000 distinct CDR3 sequences, roughly 64% detected once. The rearrangement joins TRBV24-1 to TRBJ2-5, with D tentatively TRBD1 (6 bases). Sample: blood. The TCR was taken from a man under 40 in good health. DNA for the CDR3: TGTGCCACCAGTGATTCGTCAGGGGTTGAGACCCAGTACTTC. It is translated as CATSDSSGVETQYF.